The entry below gives a single T cell receptor (beta chain) sequence along with its context. The CDR3 loop spans 12 amino acids. V lost 5 bases and J 12 bases, leaving 14 bases between the germline ends. Per germline, CDR1 SGHAT and CDR2 FQNNGV. These data originate in a study of T cell responses to AZD1222 COVID-19 vaccine. The protocol was immunoSEQ multiplex PCR, while the TCRdb copy is restricted to in-frame clones and leaves out a portion. This sample yields 100,000 to 150,000 clones, of which over 80% are seen a single time; approximately 1% belongs to the top ten. V is TRBV11-2 and J is TRBJ2-1; a weak D match, TRBD1 (5 bases). The receptor was isolated from an adult in good health. Source: peripheral blood, taken on day 0 of AZD1222 vaccination. CDR3: CASSPGFGVQFF. DNA of the CDR3: TGTGCCAGCAGCCCAGGGTTTGGGGTGCAGTTCTTC. The variable domain in full, completed from reference TRBV11-2 and TRBJ2-1, reads EAGVAQSPRYKIIEKRQSVAFWCNPISGHATLYWYQQILGQGPKLLIQFQNNGVVDDSQLPKDRFSAERLKGVDSTLKIQPAKLEDSAVYLCASSPGFGVQFFGPGTRLTVL.